This is a list of T cell receptor beta chains from one sample in a study of CD8 T cells in ankylosing spondylitis. TCRdb reprocessed the 5' RACE reads via MiXCR and lists one record per CDR3 protein. Here the sample spans 130,000 or so distinct CDR3 sequences, about 6.4% being singletons. Sequencing used blood, either unsorted or a sorted T cell fraction (not recorded which). Receptors were obtained from a male donor with ankylosing spondylitis or in good health (not recorded which). Both conserved end residues are part of each CDR3. A D gene is named only where the DNA matches it firmly. The listing skips clone size in some rows; elsewhere it reads once, few, many or a size class.

>many|.|TRBJ1-2|TRBV4-1
CASSQEDSLNYGYTF
TGCGCCAGCAGCCAAGAAGACAGTCTCAACTATGGCTACACCTTC
>few|TRBD1|TRBJ1-1|TRBV5-1
CASIETGGGAVTEAFF
TGCGCCAGCATCGAAACAGGGGGGGGTGCGGTGACTGAAGCTTTCTTT
>many|.|TRBJ2-7|TRBV5-1
CASSLVPGGSSYEQYF
TGCGCCAGCAGCTTGGTTCCGGGCGGAAGCTCCTACGAGCAGTACTTC
>many|.|TRBJ2-2|TRBV7-2
CASRPLNTGELFF
TGTGCCAGCAGACCCCTCAACACCGGGGAGCTGTTTTTT
>many|.|TRBJ2-3|TRBV7-9
CASRKGGDTQYF
TGTGCCAGCAGAAAAGGGGGAGATACGCAGTATTTT
>many|TRBD2|TRBJ2-4|TRBV20-1
CSASVRELAKNIQYF
TGCAGTGCTAGTGTGCGGGAGTTAGCCAAAAACATTCAGTACTTC
>.|.|TRBJ2-7|TRBV11-2
CASSLDRIGFHEQYF
TGTGCCAGCAGCTTAGATCGAATTGGCTTCCACGAGCAGTACTTC
>many|.|TRBJ2-5|TRBV20-1
CSAREGLFSDFIRETQYF
TGCAGTGCTAGAGAGGGTTTGTTTTCGGACTTCATCCGGGAGACCCAGTACTTC
>many|.|TRBJ1-2|TRBV29-1
CSVHYRDRGEGYTF
TGCAGCGTCCACTACCGGGACCGGGGGGAAGGCTACACCTTC
>many|TRBD1|TRBJ1-1|TRBV5-1
CASSPRTGTTEAFF
TGCGCCAGCAGCCCAAGGACAGGCACCACTGAAGCTTTCTTT
>.|.|TRBJ2-5|TRBV3-1
CASSQDRGVAQETQYF
TGTGCCAGCAGCCAAGATCGCGGGGTAGCGCAAGAGACCCAGTACTTC
>many|TRBD1|TRBJ1-1|TRBV5-1
CASLGQGGVTEAFF
TGCGCCAGCCTGGGACAGGGGGGAGTTACTGAAGCTTTCTTT
>many|.|TRBJ2-3|TRBV12-3/TRBV12-4
CASSSNTDTQYF
TGTGCCAGCAGTAGCAACACAGATACGCAGTATTTT
>many|.|TRBJ1-2|TRBV6-2/TRBV6-3
CASTNPGREGRGYTF
TGTGCCAGCACCAATCCGGGACGGGAGGGTCGTGGCTACACCTTC
>many|.|TRBJ2-7|TRBV28
CASSWGTEQYF
TGTGCCAGCAGTTGGGGGACCGAGCAGTACTTC
>many|.|TRBJ2-1|TRBV7-9
CASSLLKGSNEQFF
TGTGCCAGCAGCTTACTTAAGGGGTCCAATGAGCAGTTCTTC
>many|TRBD1|TRBJ2-5|TRBV6-2/TRBV6-3
CASSYTEQGARETQYF
TGTGCCAGCAGTTATACGGAACAGGGGGCCCGAGAGACCCAGTACTTC